The 5 T cell receptor beta chains below come from one sample, sequenced in a study of HIV-infected patients and healthy controls. TCRdb recomputed calls from the 5' RACE reads with MiXCR, one row per CDR3 protein. This table holds almost 65,000 distinct CDR3 sequences, about 19% found once. The sequenced sample was CD4+ T cells from blood. The receptors were sampled from a human donor in good health.

This clonotype was counted at least ten times. V usage is TRBV10-3 and J usage is TRBJ1-2; a weak D match, TRBD1 (5 bases). The germline V gene has CDR1 ENHRY and CDR2 SYGVKD. The CDR3 is 16 residues long. Trimming removed 1 base from V and 0 bases from J, with 12 bases in between. The CDR3 DNA sequence: TGTGCCATCAGTGAGTTGAGGGGCGCCACTAACTATGGCTACACCTTC. Protein: CAISELRGATNYGYTF.

The chain combines TRBV7-6 with TRBJ2-3; D gene ambiguous. The CDR3 sequence is 15 residues long. V was pared by 2 bases and J by 5 bases, with 14 bases between. Germline V CDR1 and CDR2: SGHVS, FNYEAQ. CDR3 loop: CASSLLGGLRDTQYF. CDR3 nucleotide sequence: TGTGCCAGCAGCTTATTGGGTGGTCTTAGAGATACGCAGTATTTT.

The rearrangement joins TRBV9 to TRBJ1-6, with unresolved D. The CDR3 is 13 residues long. V lost 0 bases and J lost 13, with 11 bases in between. Per germline, CDR1 SGDLS and CDR2 YYNGEE. This CDR3 is CASSVESGPPLHF. The CDR3 nucleotides read TGTGCCAGCAGCGTAGAATCTGGTCCGCCCCTCCACTTT.

This clonotype was counted at least ten times. The V call is TRBV6-2 or TRBV6-3, the J call TRBJ2-7, with 11 bases fitting TRBD2. Trimming removed 4 bases from V and 4 bases from J; junction bases left unmatched: 9. Germline assignment: CDR1 MNHEY and CDR2 SVGEGT. This CDR3 is built from 16 residues. The chain's CDR3 is CASSSRPGLADYEQYF. CDR3 coding DNA: TGTGCCAGCAGTTCACGTCCGGGACTAGCGGATTACGAGCAGTACTTC.

This clonotype appeared a few times. V and J are TRBV7-8 and TRBJ2-6, with a tentative D call TRBD2 (5 bases). Trimming cost V 1 base and J 3 bases, with 7 bases left between them. CDR1 is SGHVS, CDR2 FQNEAQ, per germline. The CDR3 spans 15 residues. The CDR3 nucleotides read TGTGCCAGCAGCTTAGTGAGCGGTGGGGCCAACGTCCTGACTTTC. It yields the protein CASSLVSGGANVLTF.